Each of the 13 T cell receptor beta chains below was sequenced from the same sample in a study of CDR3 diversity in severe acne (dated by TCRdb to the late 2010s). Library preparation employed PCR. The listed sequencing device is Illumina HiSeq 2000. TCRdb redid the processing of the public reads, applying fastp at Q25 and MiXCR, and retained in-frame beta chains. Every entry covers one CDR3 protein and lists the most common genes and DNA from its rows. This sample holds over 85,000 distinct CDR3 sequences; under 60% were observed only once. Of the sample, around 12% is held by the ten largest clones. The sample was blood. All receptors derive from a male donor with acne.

In DNA, the CDR3 is TGTGCCAGCAGTGAAGGGGTCAAGTACCAAGAGACCCAGTACTTC. Translation: CASSEGVKYQETQYF. The chain employs TRBV6-1 and TRBJ2-5; D is undetermined. This CDR3 has 15 amino acids. The germline V gene encodes CDR1 MNHNS and CDR2 SASEGT. V dropped 1 base and J dropped 0 bases, with 9 bases sitting between them.

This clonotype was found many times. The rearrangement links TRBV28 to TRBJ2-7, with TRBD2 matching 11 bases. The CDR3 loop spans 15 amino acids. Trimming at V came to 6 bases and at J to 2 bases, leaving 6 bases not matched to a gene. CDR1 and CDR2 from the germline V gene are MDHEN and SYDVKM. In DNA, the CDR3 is TGTGCCAGCAGGGGCGGGACTAGCGGAACCTACGAGCAGTACTTC. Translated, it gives CASRGGTSGTYEQYF.

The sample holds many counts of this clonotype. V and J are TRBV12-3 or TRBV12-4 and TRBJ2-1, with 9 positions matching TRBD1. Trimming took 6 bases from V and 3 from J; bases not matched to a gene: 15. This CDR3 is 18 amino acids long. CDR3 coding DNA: TGTGCCAGCAGCCCCGGGAAGGGACAGGGCAGAATCTACAATGAGCAGTTCTTC. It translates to CASSPGKGQGRIYNEQFF.

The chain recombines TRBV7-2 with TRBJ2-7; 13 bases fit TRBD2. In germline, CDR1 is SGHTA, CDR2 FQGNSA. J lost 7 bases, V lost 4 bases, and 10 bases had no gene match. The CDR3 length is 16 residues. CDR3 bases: TGTGCCAGCAGCTCCCGGACTAGCGGGAGTGCCAGGGAGCAGTACTTC. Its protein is CASSSRTSGSAREQYF.

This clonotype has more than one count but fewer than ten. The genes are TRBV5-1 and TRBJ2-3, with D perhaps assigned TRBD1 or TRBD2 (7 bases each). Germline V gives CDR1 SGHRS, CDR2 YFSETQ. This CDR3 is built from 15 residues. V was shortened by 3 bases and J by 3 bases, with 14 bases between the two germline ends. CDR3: CASSWEGARTDTQYF. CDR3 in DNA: TGCGCCAGCAGCTGGGAGGGGGCGAGGACAGATACGCAGTATTTT.

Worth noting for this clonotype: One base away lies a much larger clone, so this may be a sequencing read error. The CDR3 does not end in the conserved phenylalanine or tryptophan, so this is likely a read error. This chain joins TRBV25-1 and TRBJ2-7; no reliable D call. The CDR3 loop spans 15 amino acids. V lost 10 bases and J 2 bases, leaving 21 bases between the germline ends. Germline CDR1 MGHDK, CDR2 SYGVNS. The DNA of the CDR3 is TGTGCCACCACCCCCCCTATGCGCGGAACCTACGAGCAGTACTCC. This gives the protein CATTPPMRGTYEQYS.

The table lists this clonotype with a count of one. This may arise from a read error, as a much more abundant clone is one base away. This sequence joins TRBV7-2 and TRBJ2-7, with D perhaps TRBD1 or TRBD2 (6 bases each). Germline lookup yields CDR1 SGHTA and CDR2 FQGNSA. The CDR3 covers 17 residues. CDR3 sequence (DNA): TGCGCCAGCAGCCAGGGTCCACGGGGGCAAAGCTCCTACGAGCAGTACTTC. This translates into CASSQGPRGQSSYEQYF.

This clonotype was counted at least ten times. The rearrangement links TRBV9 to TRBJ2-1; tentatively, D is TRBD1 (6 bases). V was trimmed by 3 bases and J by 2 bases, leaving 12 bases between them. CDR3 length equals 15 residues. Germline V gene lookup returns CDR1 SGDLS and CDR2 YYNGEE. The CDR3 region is CASSGVPGAYNEQFF. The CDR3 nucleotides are TGTGCCAGCAGCGGTGTACCAGGGGCCTACAATGAGCAGTTCTTC.

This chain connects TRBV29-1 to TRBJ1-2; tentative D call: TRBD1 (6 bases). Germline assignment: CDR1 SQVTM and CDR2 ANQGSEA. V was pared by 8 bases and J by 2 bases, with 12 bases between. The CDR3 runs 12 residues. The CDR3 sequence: CSTWTANYGYTF. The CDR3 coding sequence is TGCAGCACATGGACAGCAAACTATGGCTACACCTTC.

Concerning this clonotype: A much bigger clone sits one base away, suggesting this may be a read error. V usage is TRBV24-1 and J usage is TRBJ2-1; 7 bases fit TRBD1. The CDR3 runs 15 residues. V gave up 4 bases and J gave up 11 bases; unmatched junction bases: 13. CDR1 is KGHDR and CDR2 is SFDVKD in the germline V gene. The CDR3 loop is CATSDRSTGRNKQFF. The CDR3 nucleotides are TGTGCCACCAGTGACCGCTCGACAGGGCGGAATAAGCAGTTCTTC.

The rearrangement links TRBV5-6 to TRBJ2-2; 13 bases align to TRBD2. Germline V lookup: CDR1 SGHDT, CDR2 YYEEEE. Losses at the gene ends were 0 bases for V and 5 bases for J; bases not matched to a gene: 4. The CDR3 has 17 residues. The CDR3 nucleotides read TGTGCCAGCAGCTTGGGGACTAGCGGGAGTTTGACCGGGGAGCTGTTTTTT. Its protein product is CASSLGTSGSLTGELFF.

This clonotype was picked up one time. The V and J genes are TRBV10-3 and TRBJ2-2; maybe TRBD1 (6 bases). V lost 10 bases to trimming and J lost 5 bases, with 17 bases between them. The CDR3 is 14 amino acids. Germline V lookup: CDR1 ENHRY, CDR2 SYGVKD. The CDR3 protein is CASRQDAWTGELFF. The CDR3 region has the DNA TGTGCCAGCAGACAGGACGCGTGGACCGGGGAGCTGTTTTTT.

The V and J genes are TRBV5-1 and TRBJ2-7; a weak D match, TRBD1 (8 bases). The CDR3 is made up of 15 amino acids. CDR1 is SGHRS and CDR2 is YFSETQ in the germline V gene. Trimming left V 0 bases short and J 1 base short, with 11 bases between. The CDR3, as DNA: TGCGCCAGCAGCTTGGACAGGGGGGGATCCTACGAGCAGTACTTC. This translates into CASSLDRGGSYEQYF.